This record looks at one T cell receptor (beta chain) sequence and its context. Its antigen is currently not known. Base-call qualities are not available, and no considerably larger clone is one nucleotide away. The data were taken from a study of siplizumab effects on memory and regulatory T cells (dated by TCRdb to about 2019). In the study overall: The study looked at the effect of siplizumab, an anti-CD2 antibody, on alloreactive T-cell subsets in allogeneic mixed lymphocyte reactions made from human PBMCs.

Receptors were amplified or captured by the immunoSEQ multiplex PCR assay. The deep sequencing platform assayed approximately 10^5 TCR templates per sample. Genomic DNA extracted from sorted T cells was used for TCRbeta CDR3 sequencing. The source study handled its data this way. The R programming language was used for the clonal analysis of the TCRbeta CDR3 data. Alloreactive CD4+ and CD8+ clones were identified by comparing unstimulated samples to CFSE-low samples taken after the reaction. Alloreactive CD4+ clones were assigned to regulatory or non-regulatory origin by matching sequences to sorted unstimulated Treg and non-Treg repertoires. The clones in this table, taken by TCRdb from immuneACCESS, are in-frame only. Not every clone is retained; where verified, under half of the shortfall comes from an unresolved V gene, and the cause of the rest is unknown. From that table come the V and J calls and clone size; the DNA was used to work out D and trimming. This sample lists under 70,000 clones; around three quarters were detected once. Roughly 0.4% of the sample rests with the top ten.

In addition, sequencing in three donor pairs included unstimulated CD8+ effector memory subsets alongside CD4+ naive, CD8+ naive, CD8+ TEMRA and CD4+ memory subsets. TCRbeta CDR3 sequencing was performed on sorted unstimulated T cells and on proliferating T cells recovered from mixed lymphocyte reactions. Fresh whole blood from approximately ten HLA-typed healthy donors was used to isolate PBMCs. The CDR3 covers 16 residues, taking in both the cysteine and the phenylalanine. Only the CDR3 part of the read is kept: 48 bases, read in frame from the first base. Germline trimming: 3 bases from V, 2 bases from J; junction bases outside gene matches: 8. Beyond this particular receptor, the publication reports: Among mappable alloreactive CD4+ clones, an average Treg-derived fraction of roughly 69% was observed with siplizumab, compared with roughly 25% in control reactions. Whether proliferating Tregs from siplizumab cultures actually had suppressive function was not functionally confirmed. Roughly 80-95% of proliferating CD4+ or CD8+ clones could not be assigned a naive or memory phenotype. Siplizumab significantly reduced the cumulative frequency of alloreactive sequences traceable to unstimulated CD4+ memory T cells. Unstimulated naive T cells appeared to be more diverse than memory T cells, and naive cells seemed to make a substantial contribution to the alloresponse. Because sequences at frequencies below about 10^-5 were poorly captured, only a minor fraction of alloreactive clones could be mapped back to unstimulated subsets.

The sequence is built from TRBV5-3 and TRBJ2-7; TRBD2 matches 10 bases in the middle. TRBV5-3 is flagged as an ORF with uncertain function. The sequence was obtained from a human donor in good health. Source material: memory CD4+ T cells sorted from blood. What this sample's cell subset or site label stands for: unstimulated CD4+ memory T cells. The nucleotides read TGTGCCAGAAGCTATACTGTAGCGGGGGGCCCCTACGAGCAGTACTTC. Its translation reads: CARSYTVAGGPYEQYF.